A single sample is the source of the 32 T cell receptor beta chains below, sequenced in a study of early T cells in non-severe SARS-CoV-2 infection. One entry per CDR3 protein, called by TCRdb with MiXCR from the 5' RACE reads. The data contain about 50,000 distinct CDR3 sequences, about 9.3% of them seen just once; the ten biggest clones take up more than 13%. Input material: whole blood. Receptor source: an adult who was a healthcare worker with PCR-confirmed SARS-CoV-2 infection or an uninfected control (not recorded which).

This clonotype was observed many times. The chain uses TRBV6-2 or TRBV6-3 and TRBJ1-4, with TRBD1 matching over 11 bases. Germline CDR1 reads MNHEY; CDR2 reads SVGEGT. Trimming cost V 0 bases and J 7 bases; bases outside gene matches: 1. The CDR3 contains 15 residues. The CDR3 coding sequence is TGTGCCAGCAGTTACTCGGACAGGGGGCGTGAAAAACTGTTTTTT. Translating it yields CASSYSDRGREKLFF.

Only a few counts were recorded for this clonotype. This chain uses TRBV12-3 or TRBV12-4 with TRBJ2-7; weak D call: TRBD1 (7 bases). V was cut by 5 bases and J by 2 bases, with 19 bases left in between. The CDR3 has 16 amino acids. This CDR3 is CASSINVEGTAYEQYF. CDR3 coding DNA: TGTGCCAGCAGTATAAATGTGGAGGGGACAGCCTACGAGCAGTACTTC.

This clonotype was counted a few times. V usage is TRBV28 and J usage is TRBJ2-7; a possible D gene is TRBD1 (6 bases). Deletions cut 6 bases from V and 2 bases from J, with 8 bases between. CDR1 is MDHEN and CDR2 is SYDVKM in the germline V gene. The length of the CDR3 is 12 residues. DNA of the CDR3: TGTGCCAGCAGCGGACAGACCTACGAGCAGTACTTC. This translates into CASSGQTYEQYF.

This clonotype was counted between two and nine times. The chain uses TRBV13 and TRBJ2-7; D may match TRBD1 or TRBD2 (5 bases each). The V and J ends lost 5 bases and 3 bases respectively, with 14 bases between them. This CDR3 comprises 14 residues. In germline, CDR1 is PRHDT, CDR2 FYEKMQ (reference sequence). The CDR3 loop is CASSTGTLNYEQYF. CDR3 coding DNA: TGTGCCAGCAGCACCGGGACCTTAAACTACGAGCAGTACTTC. Filled out from reference TRBV13 and TRBJ2-7, the complete variable domain reads AAGVIQSPRHLIKEKRETATLKCYPIPRHDTVYWYQQGPGQDPQFLISFYEKMQSDKGSIPDRFSAQQFSDYHSELNMSSLELGDSALYFCASSTGTLNYEQYFGPGTRLTVT.

This clonotype was recorded at least ten times. The J gene is TRBJ1-1, the V gene TRBV11-2, with unresolved D. This CDR3 region has 12 residues. Germline CDR1 is SGHAT and CDR2 is FQNNGV. V was pared by 5 bases and J by 6 bases, with 10 bases between. The CDR3 loop is CASSRPVSEAFF. The CDR3 DNA reads as TGTGCCAGCAGCCGACCTGTTTCTGAAGCTTTCTTT.

V usage is TRBV28 and J usage is TRBJ2-7; 8 nucleotides align to TRBD2. This CDR3 contains 13 residues. Trimming at V came to 4 bases and at J to 4 bases, leaving 3 bases not matched to a gene. Germline V gene sequence: CDR1 MDHEN, CDR2 SYDVKM. The CDR3 protein is CASSSSGLYEQYF. The CDR3 DNA is TGTGCCAGCAGTTCTAGCGGGCTATACGAGCAGTACTTC.

DNA for the CDR3: TGTGCCAGCAGTGAAGCGGGAGTAAAACTGTTTTTT. Residues: CASSEAGVKLFF. This chain connects TRBV2 to TRBJ1-4; the D is unclear. This CDR3 region has 12 residues. Trimming took off 0 bases at V and 10 bases at J, with 6 bases between the two ends. Germline V gene data show CDR1 as SNHLY and CDR2 as FYNNEI.

On this clonotype itself: One end of the junction is discordant with germline, which a read error may explain. CDR3 in amino acids: CVSSHLKGVPSVETQYF. CDR3 coding DNA: TGTGTCAGCAGCCACTTGAAGGGAGTCCCCTCTGTTGAGACCCAGTACTTC. The gene calls are TRBV3-1 and TRBJ2-5; possible D gene TRBD2, 5 bases. This CDR3 is 17 amino acids long. From germline, CDR1 is LGHDT and CDR2 YNNKEL (reference sequence).

This chain connects TRBV9 to TRBJ1-1; the match to TRBD1 covers 8 bases. Trimming at V came to 0 bases and at J to 4 bases, leaving 5 bases not matched to a gene. Germline V gene data show CDR1 as SGDLS and CDR2 as YYNGEE. This CDR3 is 15 amino acids long. CDR3 DNA sequence: TGTGCCAGCAGCGTAGTGCAGGGGGCTCTCACTGAAGCTTTCTTT. The encoded protein is CASSVVQGALTEAFF. Together with reference TRBV9 and TRBJ1-1, the CDR3 gives the full variable domain: DSGVTQTPKHLITATGQRVTLRCSPRSGDLSVYWYQQSLDQGLQFLIQYYNGEERAKGNILERFSAQQFPDLHSELNLSSLELGDSALYFCASSVVQGALTEAFFGQGTRLTVV.

This clonotype was observed at least ten times. J is TRBJ1-5 and V is TRBV5-5; D not certain. V shed 1 base and J shed 0 bases, with 8 bases lying between them. Germline assignment: CDR1 SGHKS and CDR2 YYEKEE (reference sequence). CDR3 length: 15 amino acids. The CDR3 loop reads CASSLKGYSNQPQHF. The CDR3, as DNA: TGTGCCAGCAGCTTGAAGGGTTATAGCAATCAGCCCCAGCATTTT. Full variable domain (remainder filled in from reference TRBV5-5 and TRBJ1-5): DAGVTQSPTHLIKTRGQQVTLRCSPISGHKSVSWYQQVLGQGPQFIFQYYEKEERGRGNFPDRFSARQFPNYSSELNVNALLLGDSALYLCASSLKGYSNQPQHFGDGTRLSIL.

This clonotype was seen more than once but under ten times. The J gene is TRBJ1-5, the V gene TRBV4-1; D unclear. This CDR3 has 16 amino acids. V dropped 0 bases and J dropped 5 bases, with 14 bases sitting between them. The germline CDR1 and CDR2 sequences are MGHRA and YSYEKL. The CDR3 protein is CASSQEGGSRDQPQHF. The DNA for the CDR3 is TGCGCCAGCAGCCAAGAAGGTGGGTCCCGCGATCAGCCCCAGCATTTT.

On this clonotype itself: Germline is not matched at one junction end, which may reflect a read error. J is TRBJ2-4 and V is TRBV19, with 16 bases lining up with TRBD2. This CDR3 comprises 14 residues. CDR1 and CDR2 (germline): LNHDA, SQIVND (reference sequence). This CDR3 reads CVSSTGLAGGPQYF. CDR3 coding DNA: TGTGTCAGTAGTACGGGACTAGCGGGAGGGCCTCAGTACTTC.

Only a few counts were recorded for this clonotype. V gene TRBV7-2 combines with J gene TRBJ2-3; perhaps TRBD2 as D (6 bases). CDR1 SGHTA and CDR2 FQGNSA come from the germline V gene. V gave up 1 base and J gave up 4 bases, with 15 bases separating them. This CDR3 spans 16 amino acids. The CDR3 nucleotides are TGTGCCAGCAGCTTAGGACGGGGGTGGGGCGCAGATACGCAGTATTTT. Translated: CASSLGRGWGADTQYF.

This rearrangement joins TRBV28 to TRBJ2-4; 8 nucleotides line up with TRBD1. The CDR3 extends over 13 amino acids. Germline V CDR1 and CDR2: MDHEN, SYDVKM. After removal of 6 bases from V and 4 bases from J, the junction contained 2 bases not matched to a gene. The CDR3 region has the DNA TGTGCCAGCAGGGGGACAGGAAAAAACATTCAGTACTTC. Encoded protein: CASRGTGKNIQYF.

This clonotype was detected ten times or more. V gene TRBV28 combines with J gene TRBJ1-1, with 11 bases that match TRBD1. The CDR3 sequence is 17 residues long. Looked up from germline, CDR1 is MDHEN and CDR2 is SYDVKM. Unmatched junction bases numbered 12, after V lost 6 bases and J lost 3 bases. In DNA, the CDR3 is TGTGCCAGCAGGCCGTTAGGACAGGGGGCTCTCGACACTGAAGCTTTCTTT. Amino acids: CASRPLGQGALDTEAFF.

This clonotype was seen many times. The junction does not match germline at one end; this may be a read error. The V call is TRBV7-9, the J call TRBJ1-6; D is possibly TRBD1 (5 bases). Per the germline V gene, CDR1 is SEHNR and CDR2 is FQNEAQ (reference sequence). This CDR3 has 13 amino acids. The CDR3 nucleotides are TGTGCCAGCAGAACAGGCGGGAATTCACCCCTCCATTTT. Residues: CASRTGGNSPLHF.

The chain uses TRBV12-3 or TRBV12-4 and TRBJ1-1, with D possibly being TRBD1 (6 bases). CDR3 length: 15 residues. Trimming left V 1 base short and J 2 bases short, with 11 bases between. CDR3 coding DNA: TGTGCCAGCAGTTTAGTAGACAGGCACAACACTGAAGCTTTCTTT. Amino acids: CASSLVDRHNTEAFF.

This clonotype was seen many times. The V call is TRBV7-9, the J call TRBJ1-5; D might be TRBD1 (6 bases). Trimming left V 1 base short and J 7 bases short, with 14 bases between. In germline, CDR1 is SEHNR, CDR2 FQNEAQ (reference sequence). This CDR3 spans 15 amino acids. CDR3: CASSLGGAAGQPQHF. As DNA, the CDR3 is TGTGCCAGCAGCTTAGGGGGGGCAGCGGGCCAGCCCCAGCATTTT.

Ten or more counts support this clonotype. V usage is TRBV18 and J usage is TRBJ2-2; no firm D call. The CDR3 totals 16 residues. The V end was cut by 3 bases, the J end by 0 bases, with 11 bases between. CDR1 and CDR2 (germline): KGHSH, LQKENI. The CDR3 is CASSPPQATNTGELFF. The CDR3, as DNA: TGTGCCAGCTCACCCCCCCAGGCAACGAACACCGGGGAGCTGTTTTTT. The variable domain in full, with the rest retrieved from reference TRBV18 and TRBJ2-2, is NAGVMQNPRHLVRRRGQEARLRCSPMKGHSHVYWYRQLPEEGLKFMVYLQKENIIDESGMPKERFSAEFPKEGPSILRIQQVVRGDSAAYFCASSPPQATNTGELFFGEGSRLTVL.

This clonotype was recorded many times. V is TRBV9 and J is TRBJ1-2; D is undetermined. V gave up 0 bases and J gave up 3 bases, with 15 bases separating them. The CDR3 spans 16 residues. Germline V gene lookup returns CDR1 SGDLS and CDR2 YYNGEE. The CDR3, as DNA: TGTGCCAGCAGCGTAGTAGTAGGACCAGCGGACTATGGCTACACCTTC. This encodes CASSVVVGPADYGYTF. The full variable domain, in which reference TRBV9 and TRBJ1-2 provide the parts outside the CDR3, is DSGVTQTPKHLITATGQRVTLRCSPRSGDLSVYWYQQSLDQGLQFLIQYYNGEERAKGNILERFSAQQFPDLHSELNLSSLELGDSALYFCASSVVVGPADYGYTFGSGTRLTVV.

The J gene is TRBJ1-1, the V gene TRBV7-6; possibly TRBD1 for D (5 bases). The CDR3 has 14 amino acids. CDR1 is SGHVS and CDR2 is FNYEAQ in the germline V gene. V was pared by 0 bases and J by 1 base, with 6 bases between. The CDR3 coding sequence is TGTGCCAGCAGCTTAGCGCAGGGGAACACTGAAGCTTTCTTT. Protein sequence: CASSLAQGNTEAFF.

Ten or more counts support this clonotype. The V gene is TRBV29-1, the J gene TRBJ2-1, with 12 nucleotides matching TRBD2. With 0 bases clipped from V and 7 bases from J, the junction kept 7 bases outside the gene matches. This CDR3 comprises 16 residues. Germline values: CDR1 SQVTM, CDR2 ANQGSEA. The CDR3 protein is CSVEELWTSGTNEQFF. Here the CDR3 DNA reads TGCAGCGTTGAAGAGCTTTGGACTAGCGGGACGAATGAGCAGTTCTTC.

This clonotype has a count of ten or more. V usage is TRBV28 and J usage is TRBJ1-2; 8 bases line up with TRBD1. Germline V gene sequence: CDR1 MDHEN, CDR2 SYDVKM. The CDR3 is 15 residues long. The J segment lost 8 bases and the V segment lost 5 bases, leaving 13 bases of the junction unmatched. CDR3 nucleotides: TGTGCCAGCAGTCTCGCCCTCGGACAGGGAGGGGGCTACACCTTC. Translated, it gives CASSLALGQGGGYTF.

The rearrangement links TRBV5-6 to TRBJ2-5, with D perhaps matching TRBD1 or TRBD2 (5 bases each). CDR1 and CDR2 from the germline V gene are SGHDT and YYEEEE. There are 14 residues in the CDR3. Trimming took 3 bases from V and 0 from J, leaving 9 bases between them. Here the CDR3 DNA reads TGTGCCAGCAGCTCCGGGGCCCACCAAGAGACCCAGTACTTC. It is translated as CASSSGAHQETQYF.

This clonotype was observed many times. The rearrangement uses TRBV7-9 and TRBJ1-1; the D gene is possibly TRBD1 (6 bases). The CDR3 covers 16 residues. In germline, CDR1 is SEHNR, CDR2 FQNEAQ (reference sequence). V lost 5 bases to trimming and J lost 1 base, with 17 bases between them. The CDR3 coding sequence is TGTGCCAGCAGCCATCCACTTGGGACATCGAACACTGAAGCTTTCTTT. This translates into CASSHPLGTSNTEAFF. Full variable domain (rest looked up from reference TRBV7-9 and TRBJ1-1): DTGVSQNPRHKITKRGQNVTFRCDPISEHNRLYWYRQTLGQGPEFLTYFQNEAQLEKSRLLSDRFSAERPKGSFSTLEIQRTEQGDSAMYLCASSHPLGTSNTEAFFGQGTRLTVV.

This clonotype was picked up a small number of times. The chain links TRBV7-9 to TRBJ2-5, with D possibly TRBD2 on 6 matching bases. V gave up 6 bases and J gave up 3 bases, with 17 bases separating them. Germline lookup yields CDR1 SEHNR and CDR2 FQNEAQ (reference sequence). The CDR3 extends over 15 amino acids. DNA of the CDR3: TGTGCCAGCAGTACCACCGGGACTTCAAAAGAGACCCAGTACTTC. Translated: CASSTTGTSKETQYF.

This clonotype was detected once. V and J are TRBV7-3 and TRBJ2-3; TRBD2 matches 10 bases. The J segment lost 1 base and the V segment lost 5 bases, leaving 3 bases of the junction unmatched. Germline V gene lookup returns CDR1 SGHTA and CDR2 FQGTGA. CDR3 size: 15 residues. The CDR3 coding sequence is TGTGCCAGCAGCCTAGCGGGAGTGGGCACAGATACGCAGTATTTT. It is translated as CASSLAGVGTDTQYF.

This clonotype was observed many times. The chain is built from TRBV5-5 and TRBJ2-7; 9 bases map to TRBD2. In germline, CDR1 is SGHKS, CDR2 YYEKEE (reference sequence). Trimming removed 4 bases from V and 6 bases from J; junction bases left unmatched: 14. This CDR3 contains 16 residues. In DNA, the CDR3 is TGTGCCAGCAGCGGAATAGGGACTAGCCCAAGGGTCGAGCAGTACTTC. Its protein product is CASSGIGTSPRVEQYF.

This clonotype has ten or more counts. This sequence joins TRBV12-3 or TRBV12-4 and TRBJ1-1; D unclear. Trimming left V 1 base short and J 3 bases short, with 12 bases between. The CDR3 runs 15 residues. In DNA form, the CDR3 reads TGTGCCAGCAGTTTAGTTGGCGGGTTGGACACTGAAGCTTTCTTT. Protein sequence: CASSLVGGLDTEAFF.

In this sample, this clonotype turned up many times. The chain is built from TRBV29-1 and TRBJ2-1, with 7 bases that match TRBD2. The CDR3 is made up of 14 amino acids. V lost 4 bases and J lost 1; bases outside the gene matches: 4. The germline V gene encodes CDR1 SQVTM and CDR2 ANQGSEA. The CDR3, as DNA: TGCAGCGTTGCTAGCGGCCTTTCCTACAATGAGCAGTTCTTC. Translation gives CSVASGLSYNEQFF.

This clonotype was counted ten times or more. The genes are TRBV7-9 and TRBJ2-7; 12 positions agree with TRBD2. Per germline, CDR1 SEHNR and CDR2 FQNEAQ (reference sequence). This CDR3 is built from 14 residues. V lost 4 bases and J lost 10; bases outside the gene matches: 8. The CDR3 DNA follows: TGTGCCAGCAGCTACGGACTAGCGGGGATCGATCAGTACTTC. Protein product: CASSYGLAGIDQYF. The whole variable domain, remainder taken from reference TRBV7-9 and TRBJ2-7, is DTGVSQNPRHKITKRGQNVTFRCDPISEHNRLYWYRQTLGQGPEFLTYFQNEAQLEKSRLLSDRFSAERPKGSFSTLEIQRTEQGDSAMYLCASSYGLAGIDQYFGPGTRLTVT.

The rearrangement uses TRBV2 and TRBJ1-2, with 9 bases aligning to TRBD1. Unmatched junction bases numbered 8, after V lost 5 bases and J lost 4 bases. CDR3 size: 15 residues. Germline-derived CDR1 and CDR2 are SNHLY and FYNNEI. The CDR3 DNA follows: TGTGCCAGCAGTTCCCGACAGGGGGGAGGCTATGGCTACACCTTC. Its translation: CASSSRQGGGYGYTF.